The entry below gives a single T cell receptor (beta chain) sequence along with its context. CDR3 length: 18 amino acids. Germline values: CDR1 SEHNR, CDR2 FQNEAQ (reference sequence). V lost 2 bases, J lost 3 bases, and 11 bases stayed unmatched. The data stem from a study of blood T cell repertoires in COVID-19. Study in general: Collection of acute and convalescent COVID-19 samples took place in the United States, Italy and Spain. In each case, the material was cDNA or gDNA derived from T cells, B-cell-depleted T cells, or PBMCs.

Study processing details: Estimates of nucleated cell counts were drawn from the amplification of reference gene primers. Clones were sequenced by immunoSEQ multiplex PCR, and TCRdb holds only the in-frame ones, with some missing. Clonal size and the V and J genes are those of that table, whereas D and trimming came from the DNA. The table has about 70,000 clones, more than 80% seen once. The material sequenced was peripheral blood. The sequence came from a woman over 75 with active or convalescent COVID-19. The V and J genes are TRBV7-9 and TRBJ2-5; 11 nucleotides line up with TRBD2. This CDR3 is CASSLPASGGNKEETQYF. CDR3 nucleotides: TGTGCCAGCAGCTTACCGGCTAGCGGGGGGAATAAAGAAGAGACCCAGTACTTC.